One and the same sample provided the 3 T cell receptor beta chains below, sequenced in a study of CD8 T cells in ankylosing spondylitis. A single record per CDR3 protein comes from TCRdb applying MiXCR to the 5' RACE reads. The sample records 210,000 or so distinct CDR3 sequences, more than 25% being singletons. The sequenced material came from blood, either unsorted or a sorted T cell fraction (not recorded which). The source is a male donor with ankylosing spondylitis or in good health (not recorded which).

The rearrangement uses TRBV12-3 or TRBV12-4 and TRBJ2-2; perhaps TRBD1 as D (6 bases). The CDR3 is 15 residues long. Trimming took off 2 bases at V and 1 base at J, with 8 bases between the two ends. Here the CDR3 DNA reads TGTGCCAGCAGTTTAAAACAGGGGAACACCGGGGAGCTGTTTTTT. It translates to CASSLKQGNTGELFF.

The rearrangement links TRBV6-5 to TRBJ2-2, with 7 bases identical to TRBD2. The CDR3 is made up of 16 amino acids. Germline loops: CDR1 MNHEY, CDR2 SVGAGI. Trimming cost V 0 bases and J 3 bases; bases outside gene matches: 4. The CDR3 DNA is TGTGCCAGCAGTTACTCGTACGGGAGGCACACCGGGGAGCTGTTTTTT. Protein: CASSYSYGRHTGELFF.

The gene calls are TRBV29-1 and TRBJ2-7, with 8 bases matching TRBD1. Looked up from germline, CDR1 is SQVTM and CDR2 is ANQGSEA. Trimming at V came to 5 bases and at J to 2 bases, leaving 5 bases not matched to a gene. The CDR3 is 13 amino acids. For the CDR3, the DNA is TGCAGCGTTACCGGACAGGGTCCCTACGAGCAGTACTTC. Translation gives CSVTGQGPYEQYF.